This T cell receptor (beta chain) was obtained from a study of shared T cell receptors in the human thymus. Assay: immunoSEQ multiplex PCR; the TCRdb copy retains only in-frame clones and omits some. The table records hundreds of thousands of clones, around 85% of them present only once. These data were likewise used in another study, on human thymus T cells. Per that study: Resections that were taken during corrective heart surgery supplied the thymus tissue. Within thymic and blood repertoires, V and J gene usage appeared to be biased.

The sequencing input was thymocytes. The receptor comes from a girl less than two years old with a congenital heart defect.

CDR3 sequence reads: CASSSTPPGEWGYTF. CDR3 nucleotides: TGTGCCAGCAGCTCGACTCCACCCGGTGAATGGGGCTACACCTTC. The chain has TRBV7-9 and TRBJ1-2; D call uncertain. CDR1 is SEHNR, CDR2 FQNEAQ, per germline (reference sequence). V gave up 4 bases and J gave up 8 bases, with 20 bases separating them. This CDR3 is built from 15 residues.